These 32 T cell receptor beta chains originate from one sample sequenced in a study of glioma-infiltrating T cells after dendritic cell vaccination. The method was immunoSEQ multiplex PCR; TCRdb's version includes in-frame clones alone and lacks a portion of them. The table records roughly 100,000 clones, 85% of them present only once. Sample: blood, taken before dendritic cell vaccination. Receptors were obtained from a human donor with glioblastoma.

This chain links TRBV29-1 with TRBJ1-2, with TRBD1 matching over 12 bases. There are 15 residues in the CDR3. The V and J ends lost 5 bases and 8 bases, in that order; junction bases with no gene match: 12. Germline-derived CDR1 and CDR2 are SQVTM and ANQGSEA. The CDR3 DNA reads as TGCAGCGTTACCGGGACAGGGGGCGCGACTGGGGGCTACACCTTC. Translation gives CSVTGTGGATGGYTF.

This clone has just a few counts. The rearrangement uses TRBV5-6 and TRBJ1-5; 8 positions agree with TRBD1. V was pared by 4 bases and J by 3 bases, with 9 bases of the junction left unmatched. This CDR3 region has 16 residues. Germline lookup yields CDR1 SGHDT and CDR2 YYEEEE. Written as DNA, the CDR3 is TGTGCCAGCAGCACCTCGGACAGGGCACCCAATCAGCCCCAGCATTTT. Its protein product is CASSTSDRAPNQPQHF.

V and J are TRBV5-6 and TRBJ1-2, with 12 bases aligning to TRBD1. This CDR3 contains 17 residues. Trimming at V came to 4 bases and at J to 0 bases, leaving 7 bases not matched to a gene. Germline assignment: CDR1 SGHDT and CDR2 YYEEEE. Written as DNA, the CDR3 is TGTGCCAGCAGCACCCCGGGACAGGGGGCTTCTAACTATGGCTACACCTTC. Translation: CASSTPGQGASNYGYTF.

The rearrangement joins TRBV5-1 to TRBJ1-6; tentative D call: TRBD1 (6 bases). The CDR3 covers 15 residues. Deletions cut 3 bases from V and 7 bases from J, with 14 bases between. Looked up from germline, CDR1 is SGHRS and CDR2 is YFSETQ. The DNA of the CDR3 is TGCGCCAGCAGCTCCATGACAGGCGCCAATTCACCCCTCCACTTT. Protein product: CASSSMTGANSPLHF.

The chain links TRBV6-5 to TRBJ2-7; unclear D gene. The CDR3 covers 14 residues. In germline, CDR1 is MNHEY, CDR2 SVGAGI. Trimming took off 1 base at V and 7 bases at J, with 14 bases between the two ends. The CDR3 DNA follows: TGTGCCAGCAGTTACTGGCTCTCCGGGTTAGAGCAGTACTTC. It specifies CASSYWLSGLEQYF.

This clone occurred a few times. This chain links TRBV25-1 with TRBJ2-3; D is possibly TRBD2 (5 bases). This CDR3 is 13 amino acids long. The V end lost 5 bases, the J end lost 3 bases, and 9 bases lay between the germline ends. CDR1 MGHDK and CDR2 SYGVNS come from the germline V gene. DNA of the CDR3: TGTGCCAGCAGTCTACTAGTGACAGATACGCAGTATTTT. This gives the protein CASSLLVTDTQYF.

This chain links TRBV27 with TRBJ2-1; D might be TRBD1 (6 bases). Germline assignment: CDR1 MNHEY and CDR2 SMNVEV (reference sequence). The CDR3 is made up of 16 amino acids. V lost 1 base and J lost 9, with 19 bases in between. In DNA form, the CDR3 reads TGTGCCAGCAGTTTATTCGGGCCCAGGGGACGTATTGAGCAGTTCTTC. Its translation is CASSLFGPRGRIEQFF.

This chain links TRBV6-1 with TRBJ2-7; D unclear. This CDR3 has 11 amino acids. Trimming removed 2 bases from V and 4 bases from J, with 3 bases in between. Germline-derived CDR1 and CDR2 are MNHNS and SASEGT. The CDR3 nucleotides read TGTGCCAGCAGTGAACGGTACGAGCAGTACTTC. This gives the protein CASSERYEQYF.

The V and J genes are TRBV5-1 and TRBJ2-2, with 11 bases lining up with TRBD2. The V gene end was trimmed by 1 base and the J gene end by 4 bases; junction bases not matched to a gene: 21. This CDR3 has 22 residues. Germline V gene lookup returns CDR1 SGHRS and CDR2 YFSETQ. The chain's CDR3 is CASSLSIGLGSGRAYGTGELFF. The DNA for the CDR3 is TGCGCCAGCAGCTTGTCGATTGGACTGGGTAGCGGGAGGGCCTACGGCACCGGGGAGCTGTTTTTT.

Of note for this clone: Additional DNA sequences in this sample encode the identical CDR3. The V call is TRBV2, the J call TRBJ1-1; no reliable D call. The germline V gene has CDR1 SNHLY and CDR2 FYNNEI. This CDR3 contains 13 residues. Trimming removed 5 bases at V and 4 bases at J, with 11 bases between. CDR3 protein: CASSPREGTEAFF. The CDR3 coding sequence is TGTGCCAGCAGTCCCCGGGAGGGCACTGAAGCTTTCTTT.

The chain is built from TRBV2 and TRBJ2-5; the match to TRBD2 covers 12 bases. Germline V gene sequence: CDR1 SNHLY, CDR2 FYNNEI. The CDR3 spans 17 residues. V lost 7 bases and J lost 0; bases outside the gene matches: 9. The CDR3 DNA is TGTGCCAGCATCAGACTAGCGGGAGAGGGGTACCAAGAGACCCAGTACTTC. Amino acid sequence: CASIRLAGEGYQETQYF. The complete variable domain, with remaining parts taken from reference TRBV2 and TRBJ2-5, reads EPEVTQTPSHQVTQMGQEVILRCVPISNHLYFYWYRQILGQKVEFLVSFYNNEISEKSEIFDDQFSVERPDGSNFTLKIRSTKLEDSAMYFCASIRLAGEGYQETQYFGPGTRLLVL.

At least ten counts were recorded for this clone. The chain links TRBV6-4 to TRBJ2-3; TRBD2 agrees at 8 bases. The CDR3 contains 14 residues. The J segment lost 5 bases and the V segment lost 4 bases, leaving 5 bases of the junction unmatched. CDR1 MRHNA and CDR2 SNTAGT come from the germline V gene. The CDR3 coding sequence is TGTGCCAGCAGTGGAGCCGGGGGGGGAGATACGCAGTATTTT. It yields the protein CASSGAGGGDTQYF.

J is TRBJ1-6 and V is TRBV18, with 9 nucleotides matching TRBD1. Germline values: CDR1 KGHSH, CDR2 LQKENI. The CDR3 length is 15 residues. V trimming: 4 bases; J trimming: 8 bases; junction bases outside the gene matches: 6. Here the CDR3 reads CASSQDRGDYSPLHF. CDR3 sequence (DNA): TGTGCCAGCTCACAAGACAGGGGGGATTATTCACCCCTCCACTTT.

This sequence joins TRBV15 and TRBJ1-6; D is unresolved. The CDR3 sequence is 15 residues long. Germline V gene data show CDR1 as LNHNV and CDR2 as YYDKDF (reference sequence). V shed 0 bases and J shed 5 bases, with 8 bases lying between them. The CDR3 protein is CATSRDWADNSPLHF. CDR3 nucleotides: TGTGCCACCAGCAGAGATTGGGCAGATAATTCACCCCTCCACTTT.

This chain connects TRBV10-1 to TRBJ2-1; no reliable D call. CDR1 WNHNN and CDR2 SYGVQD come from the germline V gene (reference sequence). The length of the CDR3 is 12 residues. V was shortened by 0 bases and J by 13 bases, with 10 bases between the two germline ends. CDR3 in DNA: TGCGCCAGCAGTGAGTCGGGCAGCTCCCAGTTCTTC. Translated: CASSESGSSQFF.

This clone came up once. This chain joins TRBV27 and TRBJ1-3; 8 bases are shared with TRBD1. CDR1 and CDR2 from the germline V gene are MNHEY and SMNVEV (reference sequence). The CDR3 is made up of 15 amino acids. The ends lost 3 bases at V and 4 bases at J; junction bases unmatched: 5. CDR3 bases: TGTGCCAGCAGTTTGGGCCAGGGGGCAGGAAACACCATATATTTT. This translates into CASSLGQGAGNTIYF.

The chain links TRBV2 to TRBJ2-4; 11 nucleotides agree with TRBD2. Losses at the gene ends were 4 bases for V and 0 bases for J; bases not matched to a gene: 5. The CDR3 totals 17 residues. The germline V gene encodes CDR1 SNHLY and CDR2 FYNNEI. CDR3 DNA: TGTGCCAGCAGTGGACTAGCGGGGTTCCTAGCCAAAAACATTCAGTACTTC. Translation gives CASSGLAGFLAKNIQYF.

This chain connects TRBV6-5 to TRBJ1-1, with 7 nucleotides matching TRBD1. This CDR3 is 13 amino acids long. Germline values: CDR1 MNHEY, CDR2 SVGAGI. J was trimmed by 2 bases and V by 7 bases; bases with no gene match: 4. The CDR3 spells CASIRQGNTEAFF. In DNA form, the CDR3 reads TGTGCCAGCATCCGACAGGGTAACACTGAAGCTTTCTTT.

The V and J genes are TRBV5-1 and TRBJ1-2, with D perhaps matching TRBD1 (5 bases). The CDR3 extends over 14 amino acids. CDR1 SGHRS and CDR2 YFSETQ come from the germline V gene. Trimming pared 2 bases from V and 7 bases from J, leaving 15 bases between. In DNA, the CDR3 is TGCGCCAGCAGCTTCGGCAGGGCGGATGGTGGCTACACCTTC. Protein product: CASSFGRADGGYTF.

This chain's CDR3 is CASSLAPLSLAGGYEQYF. In DNA form, the CDR3 reads TGTGCCAGCAGCTTAGCCCCTCTTAGCCTAGCGGGAGGGTACGAGCAGTACTTC. This sequence joins TRBV7-3 and TRBJ2-7; 12 nucleotides line up with TRBD2. This CDR3 is built from 18 residues. Trimming at V came to 2 bases and at J to 4 bases, leaving 12 bases not matched to a gene. CDR1 SGHTA and CDR2 FQGTGA come from the germline V gene.

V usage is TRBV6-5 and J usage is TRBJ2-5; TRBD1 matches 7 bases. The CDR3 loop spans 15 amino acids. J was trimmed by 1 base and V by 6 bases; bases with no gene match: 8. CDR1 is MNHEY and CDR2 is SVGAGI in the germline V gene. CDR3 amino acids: CASRTMWDSQETQYF. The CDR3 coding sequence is TGTGCCAGCAGGACGATGTGGGACAGCCAAGAGACCCAGTACTTC.

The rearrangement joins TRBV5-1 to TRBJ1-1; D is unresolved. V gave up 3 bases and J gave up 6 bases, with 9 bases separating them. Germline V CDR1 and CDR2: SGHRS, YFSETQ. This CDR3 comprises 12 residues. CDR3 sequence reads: CASSYEGPEAFF. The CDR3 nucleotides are TGCGCCAGCAGCTATGAGGGCCCTGAAGCTTTCTTT.

Written as DNA, the CDR3 is TGTGCCAGCAGCCCCGGACAGATGGGCTACACCTTC. It yields the protein CASSPGQMGYTF. V and J are TRBV5-6 and TRBJ1-2; a weak D match, TRBD1 (6 bases). The length of the CDR3 is 12 residues. V gave up 4 bases and J gave up 8 bases, with 12 bases separating them. The germline V gene has CDR1 SGHDT and CDR2 YYEEEE.

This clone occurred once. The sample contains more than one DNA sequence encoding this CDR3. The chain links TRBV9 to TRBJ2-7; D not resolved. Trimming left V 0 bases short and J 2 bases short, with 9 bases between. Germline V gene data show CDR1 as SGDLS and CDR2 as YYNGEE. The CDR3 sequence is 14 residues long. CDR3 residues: CASSVAPGPYEQYF. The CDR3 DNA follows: TGTGCCAGCAGCGTAGCTCCGGGTCCCTACGAGCAGTACTTC.

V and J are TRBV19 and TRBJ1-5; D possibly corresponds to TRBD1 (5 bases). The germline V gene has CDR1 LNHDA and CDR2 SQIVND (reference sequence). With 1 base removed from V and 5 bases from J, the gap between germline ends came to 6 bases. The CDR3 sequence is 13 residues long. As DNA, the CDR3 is TGTGCCAGTAGTATAGCGGGGGATCAGCCCCAGCATTTT. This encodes CASSIAGDQPQHF.

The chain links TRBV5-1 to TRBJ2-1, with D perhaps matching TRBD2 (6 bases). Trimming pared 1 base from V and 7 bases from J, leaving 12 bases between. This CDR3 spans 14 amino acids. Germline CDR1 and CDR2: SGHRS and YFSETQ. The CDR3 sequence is CASSLFGTPNEQFF. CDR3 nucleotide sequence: TGCGCCAGCAGCTTGTTTGGGACTCCGAATGAGCAGTTCTTC.

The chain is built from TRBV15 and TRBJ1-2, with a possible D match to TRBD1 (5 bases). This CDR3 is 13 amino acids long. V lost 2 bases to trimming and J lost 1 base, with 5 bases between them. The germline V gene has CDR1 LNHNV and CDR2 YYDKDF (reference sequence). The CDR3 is CATSRQGNYGYTF. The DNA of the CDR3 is TGTGCCACCAGCAGACAGGGTAACTATGGCTACACCTTC.

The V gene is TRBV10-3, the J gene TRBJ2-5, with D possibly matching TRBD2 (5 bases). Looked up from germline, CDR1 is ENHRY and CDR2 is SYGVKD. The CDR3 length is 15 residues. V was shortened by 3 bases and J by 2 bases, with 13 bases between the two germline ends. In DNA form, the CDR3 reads TGTGCCATCAGTGAATCCGGGAAACAGCAAGAGACCCAGTACTTC. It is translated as CAISESGKQQETQYF.

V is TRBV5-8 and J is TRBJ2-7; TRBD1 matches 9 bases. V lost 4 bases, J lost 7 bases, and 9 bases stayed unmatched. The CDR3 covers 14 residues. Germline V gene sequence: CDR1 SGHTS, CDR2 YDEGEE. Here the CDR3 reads CASSPTGGSREQYF. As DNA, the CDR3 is TGTGCCAGCAGCCCAACAGGGGGCTCGCGTGAGCAGTACTTC.

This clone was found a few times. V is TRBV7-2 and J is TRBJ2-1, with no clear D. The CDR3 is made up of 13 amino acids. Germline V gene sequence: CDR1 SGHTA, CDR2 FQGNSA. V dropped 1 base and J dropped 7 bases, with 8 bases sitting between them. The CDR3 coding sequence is TGTGCCAGCAGCTTAGGACTGGAGAATGAGCAGTTCTTC. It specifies CASSLGLENEQFF.

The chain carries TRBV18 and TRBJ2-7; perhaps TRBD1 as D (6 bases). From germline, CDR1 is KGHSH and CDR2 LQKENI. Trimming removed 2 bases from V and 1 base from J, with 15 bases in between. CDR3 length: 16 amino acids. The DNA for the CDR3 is TGTGCCAGCTCACCAAGGACCCGGGACACTTCCTACGAGCAGTACTTC. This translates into CASSPRTRDTSYEQYF.

CDR3 nucleotide sequence: TGTGCCAGCAGCCGACAGGGGTACGAGCAGTACTTC. Amino acid sequence: CASSRQGYEQYF. The chain has TRBV11-3 and TRBJ2-7, with TRBD1 identical over 8 bases. The CDR3 is 12 residues long. With V trimmed by 5 bases and J by 4 bases, 1 base remained unmatched. Germline V gene sequence: CDR1 SGHNT, CDR2 YENEEA.